This entry describes one T cell receptor (beta chain). The data were taken from a study of cytomegalovirus exposure and HLA in healthy donors. Study at large: Earlier, approximately 110 million unique TCR beta sequences were recovered from approximately 180 million T cells by an analysis.

The primer mix had 60 Vbeta and 13 Jbeta primers. In the study's own analysis: In a later analysis, around 12 million of around 75 million unique beta chains occurred in at least two donors. Assay: immunoSEQ multiplex PCR; the TCRdb copy retains only in-frame clones and omits some. The V and J calls and the clone size are those of that table, but D and trimming were determined from the DNA. The table lists 180,000 or so clones, almost 80% of them singletons, with over 11% in the top ten. Deletions cut 4 bases from V and 7 bases from J, with 16 bases between. Germline CDR1 GTSNPN, CDR2 SVGIG (reference sequence). The CDR3 runs 13 residues.

The sample comprised PBMCs. The TCR comes from a man aged 45 to 65 in good health and CMV-seropositive. The chain joins TRBV30 to TRBJ1-2; TRBD1 is a possible D gene (5 bases). The CDR3 loop is CAWNRQGQGGYTF. Written as DNA, the CDR3 is TGTGCCTGGAATCGCCAGGGTCAGGGTGGCTACACCTTC.